In its sample, the clone carrying this T cell receptor (beta chain) is medium-sized (0.01 to 0.1%). Its specificity is not known. Germline loops: CDR1 SNHLY, CDR2 FYNNEI. V shed 10 bases, J shed 0 bases, and the junction held 8 bases outside the gene matches. The CDR3 totals 15 residues. Reverse transcription used 450 to 550 ng RNA and constant-region primers for alpha and beta. Using multiplexing indices, alpha and beta chain libraries were generated apart by chain-specific third strand synthesis. TCRdb independently ran MiXCR on the 5' RACE reads; one entry per CDR3 protein. The data contain 18,000 or so distinct CDR3 sequences, 9.5% to 15% of them singletons. This sample is part of a study of HIV-infected patients and healthy controls. All unsorted peripheral T cells were captured because whole blood was used without fractionation. General observations from the study: Healthy controls shared more CDR3 sequences between individuals than HIV-infected patients did. Compared with controls, mean Gini indices were significantly raised in HIV-infected repertoires, possibly indicating oligoclonality. With just sixteen HIV-infected individuals processed, the findings' generality was considered strongly limited.

The chain has TRBV2 and TRBJ1-5; 8 bases match TRBD1. The sequenced sample consisted of blood. The receptor was derived from an adult in good health. In nucleotides, the CDR3 is TGTGCCACCGCCCGTACAGGGGGTAGCAATCAGCCCCAGCATTTT. Translated, it gives CATARTGGSNQPQHF.